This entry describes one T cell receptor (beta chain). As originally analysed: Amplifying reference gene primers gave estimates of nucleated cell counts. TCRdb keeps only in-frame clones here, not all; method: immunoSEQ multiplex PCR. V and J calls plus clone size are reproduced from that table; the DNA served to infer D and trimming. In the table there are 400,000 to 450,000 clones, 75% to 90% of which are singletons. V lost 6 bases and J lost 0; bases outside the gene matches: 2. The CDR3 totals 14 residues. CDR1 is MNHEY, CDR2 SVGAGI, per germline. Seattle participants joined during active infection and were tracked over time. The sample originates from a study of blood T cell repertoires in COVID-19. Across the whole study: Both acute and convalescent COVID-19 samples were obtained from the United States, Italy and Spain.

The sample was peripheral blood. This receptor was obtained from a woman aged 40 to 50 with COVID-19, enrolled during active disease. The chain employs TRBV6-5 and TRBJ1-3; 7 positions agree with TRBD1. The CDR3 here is CASRPGGSGNTIYF. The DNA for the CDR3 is TGTGCCAGCAGGCCAGGGGGCTCTGGAAACACCATATATTTT.